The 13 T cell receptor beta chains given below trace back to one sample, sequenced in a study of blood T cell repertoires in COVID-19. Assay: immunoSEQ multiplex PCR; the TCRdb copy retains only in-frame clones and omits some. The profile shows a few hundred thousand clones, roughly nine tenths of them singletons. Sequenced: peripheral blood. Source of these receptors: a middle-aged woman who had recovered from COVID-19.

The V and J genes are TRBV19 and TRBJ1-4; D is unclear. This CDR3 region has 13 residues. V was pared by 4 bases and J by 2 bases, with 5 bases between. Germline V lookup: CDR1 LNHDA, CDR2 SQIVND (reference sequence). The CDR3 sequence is CASSTGTNEKLFF. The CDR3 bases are TGTGCCAGTAGTACCGGGACTAATGAAAAACTGTTTTTT.

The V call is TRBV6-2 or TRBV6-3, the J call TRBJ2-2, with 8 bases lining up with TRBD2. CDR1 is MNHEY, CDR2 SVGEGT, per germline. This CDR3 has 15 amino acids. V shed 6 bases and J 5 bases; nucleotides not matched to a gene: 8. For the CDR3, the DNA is TGTGCCAGCAGCCCAAGCGGGAGAGGGACCGGGGAGCTGTTTTTT. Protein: CASSPSGRGTGELFF.

As DNA, the CDR3 is TGTGCCAGCGACGGACTAGCGTTCAATGAGCAGTTCTTC. Translating gives CASDGLAFNEQFF. The J gene is TRBJ2-1, the V gene TRBV5-5; 9 nucleotides align to TRBD2. V was pared by 7 bases and J by 6 bases, with 5 bases of the junction left unmatched. Germline CDR1 and CDR2: SGHKS and YYEKEE (reference sequence). The CDR3 has 13 residues.

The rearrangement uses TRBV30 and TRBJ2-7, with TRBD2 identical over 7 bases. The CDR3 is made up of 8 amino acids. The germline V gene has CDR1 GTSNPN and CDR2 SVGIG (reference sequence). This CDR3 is CRSGEQYF. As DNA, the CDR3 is TGTCGTAGCGGGGAGCAGTACTTC.

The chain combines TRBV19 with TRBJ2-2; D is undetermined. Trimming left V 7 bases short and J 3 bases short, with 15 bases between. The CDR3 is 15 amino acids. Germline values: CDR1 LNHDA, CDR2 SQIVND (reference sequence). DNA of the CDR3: TGTGCCAGTACCACCGGCGGTCGGCACACCGGGGAGCTGTTTTTT. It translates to CASTTGGRHTGELFF.

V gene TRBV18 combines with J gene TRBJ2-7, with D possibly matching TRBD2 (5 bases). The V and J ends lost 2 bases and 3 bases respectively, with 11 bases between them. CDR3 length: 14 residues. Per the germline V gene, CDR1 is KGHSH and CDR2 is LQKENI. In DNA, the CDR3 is TGTGCCAGCTCACCAAGGGAGCGGATCTACGAGCAGTACTTC. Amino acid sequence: CASSPRERIYEQYF. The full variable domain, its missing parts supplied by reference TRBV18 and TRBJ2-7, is NAGVMQNPRHLVRRRGQEARLRCSPMKGHSHVYWYRQLPEEGLKFMVYLQKENIIDESGMPKERFSAEFPKEGPSILRIQQVVRGDSAAYFCASSPRERIYEQYFGPGTRLTVT.

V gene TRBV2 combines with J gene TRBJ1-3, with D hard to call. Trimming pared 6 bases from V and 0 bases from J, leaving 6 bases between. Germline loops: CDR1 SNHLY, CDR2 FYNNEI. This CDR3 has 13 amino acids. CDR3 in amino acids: CASSRISGNTIYF. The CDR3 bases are TGTGCCAGCAGCAGGATCTCTGGAAACACCATATATTTT.

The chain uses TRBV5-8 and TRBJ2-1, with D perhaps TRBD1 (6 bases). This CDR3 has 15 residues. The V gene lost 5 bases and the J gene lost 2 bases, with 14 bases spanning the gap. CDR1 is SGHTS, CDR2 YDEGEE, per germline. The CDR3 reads CASRSEGETYNEQFF. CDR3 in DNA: TGTGCCAGCAGGTCAGAGGGGGAAACCTACAATGAGCAGTTCTTC.

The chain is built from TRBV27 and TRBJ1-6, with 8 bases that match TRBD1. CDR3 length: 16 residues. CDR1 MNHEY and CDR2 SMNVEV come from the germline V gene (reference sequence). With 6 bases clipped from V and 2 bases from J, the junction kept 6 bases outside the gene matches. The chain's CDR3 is CASRKGQGTYNSPLHF. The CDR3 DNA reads TGTGCCAGCAGAAAAGGACAGGGAACCTATAATTCACCCCTCCACTTT.

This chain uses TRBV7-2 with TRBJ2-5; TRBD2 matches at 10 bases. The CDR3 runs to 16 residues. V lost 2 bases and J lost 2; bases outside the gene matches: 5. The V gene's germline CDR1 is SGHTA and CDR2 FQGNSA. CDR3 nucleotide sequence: TGTGCCAGCAGCTTAAGCGCGGGACTAGCGCAAGAGACCCAGTACTTC. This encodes CASSLSAGLAQETQYF.

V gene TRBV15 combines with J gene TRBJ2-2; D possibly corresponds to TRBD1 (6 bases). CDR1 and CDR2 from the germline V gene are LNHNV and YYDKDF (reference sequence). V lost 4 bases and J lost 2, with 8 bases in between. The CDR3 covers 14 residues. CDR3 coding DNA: TGTGCCACCAGCATAGGGGGTAACACCGGGGAGCTGTTTTTT. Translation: CATSIGGNTGELFF.

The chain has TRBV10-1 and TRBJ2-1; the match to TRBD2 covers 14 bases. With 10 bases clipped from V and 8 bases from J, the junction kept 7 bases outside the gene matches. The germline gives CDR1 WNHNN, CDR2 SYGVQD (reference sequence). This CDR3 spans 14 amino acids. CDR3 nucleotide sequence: TGCGCCACCGCCGGACTAGCGGGGGGACATGAGCAGTTCTTC. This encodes CATAGLAGGHEQFF.

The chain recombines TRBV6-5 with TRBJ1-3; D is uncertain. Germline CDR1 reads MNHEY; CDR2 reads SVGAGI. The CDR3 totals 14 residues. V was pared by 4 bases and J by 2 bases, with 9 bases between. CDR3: CASSSGLTGNTIYF. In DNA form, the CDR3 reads TGTGCCAGCAGTTCCGGACTAACTGGAAACACCATATATTTT.